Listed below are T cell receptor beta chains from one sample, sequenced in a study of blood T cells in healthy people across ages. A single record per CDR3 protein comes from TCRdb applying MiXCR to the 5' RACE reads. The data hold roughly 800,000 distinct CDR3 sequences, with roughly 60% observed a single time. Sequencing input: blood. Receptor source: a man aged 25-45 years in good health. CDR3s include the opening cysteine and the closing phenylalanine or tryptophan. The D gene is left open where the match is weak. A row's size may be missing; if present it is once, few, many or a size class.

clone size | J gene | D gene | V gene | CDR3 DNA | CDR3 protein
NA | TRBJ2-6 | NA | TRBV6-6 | TGTGCCAGTTACAGCGTCCCCTCTGGGGCCAACGTCCTGACTTTC | CASYSVPSGANVLTF
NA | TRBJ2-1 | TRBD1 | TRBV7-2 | TGTGCCAGCACTCGAAGCCAAAAGGGGCATTGGAAGGGGGCTAGTGAGCAGTTCTTC | CASTRSQKGHWKGASEQFF
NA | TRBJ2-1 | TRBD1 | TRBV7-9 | TGTGCCAGTAGACCCGGGGACAGGCCTTTCCGTGAGCAGTTCTTC | CASRPGDRPFREQFF
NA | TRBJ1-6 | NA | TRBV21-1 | TGTGCCAGCAGCAGGGACTCACCCCTCCACTTT | CASSRDSPLHF
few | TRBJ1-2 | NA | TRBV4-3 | TGCGCCAGCAGCCAAATGGCGGGGATTAATGGCTACACCTTC | CASSQMAGINGYTF
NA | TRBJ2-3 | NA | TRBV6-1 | TGTGCCAGCAGTGGTCTAGTTTCTTCAGATACGCAGTATTTT | CASSGLVSSDTQYF
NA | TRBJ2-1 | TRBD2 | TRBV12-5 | TGTGCTAGTGGTTTGGTAACCCTAGCGGGTTACAATGAGCAGTTCTTC | CASGLVTLAGYNEQFF
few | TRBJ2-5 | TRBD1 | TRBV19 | TGTGCCGTCCGGGACAGGTCACAAGAGACCCAGTACTTC | CAVRDRSQETQYF
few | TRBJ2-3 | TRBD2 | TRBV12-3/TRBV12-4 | TGTGCCAGCAGTTTATCTAGCGGGGGGTCAGATACGCAGTATTTT | CASSLSSGGSDTQYF
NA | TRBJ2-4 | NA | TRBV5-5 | TGTGCCAGCAGCGAACCACAGGGTCAAAACATTCAGTACTTC | CASSEPQGQNIQYF
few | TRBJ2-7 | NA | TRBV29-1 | TGCAGCGTTGAAGGGGGCGGCGACGAGCAGTACTTC | CSVEGGGDEQYF
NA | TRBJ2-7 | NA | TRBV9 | TGTGCCAGCAGCGTAGGGAGGTCCAGCTCCTACGAGCAGTACTTC | CASSVGRSSSYEQYF
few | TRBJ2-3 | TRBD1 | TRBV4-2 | TGTGCCAGCAGCCAAGGGACAGGGTCCAGCACAGATACGCAGTATTTT | CASSQGTGSSTDTQYF
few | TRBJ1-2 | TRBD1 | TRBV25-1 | TGTGCCAGCAGGGTACAGGGGGTTGGCTACACCTTC | CASRVQGVGYTF
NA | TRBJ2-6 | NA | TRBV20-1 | TGCAGTGCTAGAGATAGTGGGGGGCCCGGGGCCAACGTCCTGACTTTC | CSARDSGGPGANVLTF
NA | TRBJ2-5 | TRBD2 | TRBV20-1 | TGCAGTGCTAGAGATCGAGGAGCGGGGGAGACCCAGTACTTC | CSARDRGAGETQYF
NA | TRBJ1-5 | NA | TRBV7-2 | TGTGCCAGCAGCTTAGCGTTGGGTCAGCCCCAGCATTTT | CASSLALGQPQHF
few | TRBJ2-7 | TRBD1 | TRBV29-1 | TGCAGCGTCCGAGGGACAGGGGATGGAACCTACGAGCAGTACTTC | CSVRGTGDGTYEQYF
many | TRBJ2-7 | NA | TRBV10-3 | TGTGCCACCCTGGAGGTCCCCTACGAGCAGTACTTC | CATLEVPYEQYF
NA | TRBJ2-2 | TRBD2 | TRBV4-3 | TGCGCCAGCAGCCAAGAGCCCCTAGCGGGAGACACCGGGGAGCTGTTTTTT | CASSQEPLAGDTGELFF
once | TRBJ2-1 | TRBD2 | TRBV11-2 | TGTGCCAGCAGCCTCTCCGGGGGGGTGTACAATGAGCAGTTCTTC | CASSLSGGVYNEQFF
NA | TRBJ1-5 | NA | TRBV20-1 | TGCAGTGCTCTCCCTGGGGGGGCGGGCAACAATCAGCCCCAGCATTTT | CSALPGGAGNNQPQHF
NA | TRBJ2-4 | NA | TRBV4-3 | TGCGCCAGCAGCCAAGCAGCGGAAGGGGGAGGGGGGGACATTCAGTACTTC | CASSQAAEGGGGDIQYF
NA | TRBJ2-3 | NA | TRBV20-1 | TGCAGTGCTAGAAATGCAGGGTCTAGCACAGATACGCAGTATTTT | CSARNAGSSTDTQYF
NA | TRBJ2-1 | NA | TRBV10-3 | TGTGCCGCAAAGGGGTTCGGTAACAATGAGCAGTTCTTC | CAAKGFGNNEQFF
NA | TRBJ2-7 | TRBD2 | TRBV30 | TGTGCCTCCAAGCGGGGGAACTACGAGCAGTACTTC | CASKRGNYEQYF
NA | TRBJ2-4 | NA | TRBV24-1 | TGTGCCACCAGTGATTCACCGCACTGGGACATTCAGTACTTC | CATSDSPHWDIQYF
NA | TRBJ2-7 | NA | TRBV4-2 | TGTGCCAGCAGCCACGGGCGGACAAACGAGCAGTACTTC | CASSHGRTNEQYF
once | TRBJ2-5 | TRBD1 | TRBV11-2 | TGTGCCAGCAGCAGGGACAGGGATGTGACCCAGTACTTC | CASSRDRDVTQYF
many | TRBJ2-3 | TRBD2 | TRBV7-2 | TGTGCCAGCAGCTTAGGGTCAATCCTAGCGGGGGCCGGGTCGTTTTTACGCACAGATACGCAGTATTTT | CASSLGSILAGAGSFLRTDTQYF
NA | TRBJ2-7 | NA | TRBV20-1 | TGCAGTGCTAGAGATATTACAGGGACCCGATACGAGCAGTACTTC | CSARDITGTRYEQYF
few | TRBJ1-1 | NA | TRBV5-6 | TGTGCCAGCAGCCCGAAGGGACGGGCTGAAGCTTTCTTT | CASSPKGRAEAFF
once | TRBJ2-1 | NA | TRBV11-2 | TGTGCCAGCAGGGTCGTGACTAGTGTGTCGAATGAGCAGTTCTTC | CASRVVTSVSNEQFF
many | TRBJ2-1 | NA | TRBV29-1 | TGCAGCGTTGGGACCTTGAGGGGCCAGTTCTTC | CSVGTLRGQFF
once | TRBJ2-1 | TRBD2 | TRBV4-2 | TGTGCCAGCAGCCGAGAGGGACTAGCGGGGGGCCTGAGCTCCTACAATGAGCAGTTCTTC | CASSREGLAGGLSSYNEQFF
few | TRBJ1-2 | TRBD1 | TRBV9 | TGTGCCAGCAGCGGCGCCGGGACAGGGGATGGCTACACCTTC | CASSGAGTGDGYTF
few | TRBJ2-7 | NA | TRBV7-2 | TGTGCCAGCAGCTTAGGGGGGGCGGGGTACGAGCAGTACTTC | CASSLGGAGYEQYF
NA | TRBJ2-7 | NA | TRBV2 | TGTGCCAGCGGGTCGGAGAGAGGCTACGAGCAGTACTTC | CASGSERGYEQYF
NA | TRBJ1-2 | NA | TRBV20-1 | TGCAGTGCTAGATTGCCCGAAAACTATGGCTACACCTTC | CSARLPENYGYTF
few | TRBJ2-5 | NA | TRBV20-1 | TGCAGTGCCGCACGGGCCGGATCTCTTAAAGAGACCCAGTACTTC | CSAARAGSLKETQYF
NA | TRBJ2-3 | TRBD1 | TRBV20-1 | TGCAGTGCCACCCCCCGGGACAGGGGAACAGATACGCAGTATTTT | CSATPRDRGTDTQYF